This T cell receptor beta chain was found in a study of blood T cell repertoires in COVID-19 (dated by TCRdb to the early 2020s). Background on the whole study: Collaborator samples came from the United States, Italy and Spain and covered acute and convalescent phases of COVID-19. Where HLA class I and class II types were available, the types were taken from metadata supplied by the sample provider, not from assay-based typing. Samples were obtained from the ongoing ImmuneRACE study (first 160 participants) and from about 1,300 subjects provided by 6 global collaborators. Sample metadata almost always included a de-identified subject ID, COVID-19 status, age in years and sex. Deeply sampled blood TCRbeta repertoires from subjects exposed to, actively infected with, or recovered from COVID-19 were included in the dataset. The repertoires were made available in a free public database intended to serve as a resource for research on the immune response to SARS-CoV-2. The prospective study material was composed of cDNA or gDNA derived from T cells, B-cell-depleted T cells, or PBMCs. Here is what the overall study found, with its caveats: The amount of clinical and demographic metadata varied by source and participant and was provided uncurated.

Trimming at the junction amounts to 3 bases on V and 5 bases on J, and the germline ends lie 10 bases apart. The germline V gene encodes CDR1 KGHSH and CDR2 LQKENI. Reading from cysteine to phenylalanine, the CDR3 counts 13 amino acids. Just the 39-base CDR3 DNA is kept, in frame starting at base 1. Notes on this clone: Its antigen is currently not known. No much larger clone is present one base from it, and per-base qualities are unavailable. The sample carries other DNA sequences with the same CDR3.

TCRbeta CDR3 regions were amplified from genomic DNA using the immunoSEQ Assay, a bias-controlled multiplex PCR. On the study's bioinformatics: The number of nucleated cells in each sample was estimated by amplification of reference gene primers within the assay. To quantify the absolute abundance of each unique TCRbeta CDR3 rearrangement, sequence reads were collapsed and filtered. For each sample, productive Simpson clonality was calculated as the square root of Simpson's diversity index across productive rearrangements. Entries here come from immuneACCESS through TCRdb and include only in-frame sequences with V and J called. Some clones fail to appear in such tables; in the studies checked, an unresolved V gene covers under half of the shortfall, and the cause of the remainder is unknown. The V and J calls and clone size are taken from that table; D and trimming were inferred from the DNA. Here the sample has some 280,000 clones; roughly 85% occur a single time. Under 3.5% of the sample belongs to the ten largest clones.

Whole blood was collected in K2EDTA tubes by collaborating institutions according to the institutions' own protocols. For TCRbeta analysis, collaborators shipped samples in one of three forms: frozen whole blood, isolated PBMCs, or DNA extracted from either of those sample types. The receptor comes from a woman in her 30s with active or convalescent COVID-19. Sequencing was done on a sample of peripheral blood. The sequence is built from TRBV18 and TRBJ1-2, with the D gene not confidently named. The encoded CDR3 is CASSPGSGYGYTF. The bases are TGTGCCAGCTCACCTGGCTCAGGATATGGCTACACCTTC.